These 5 T cell receptor beta chains share one sample of origin, sequenced in a study of response to subunit inactivated influenza vaccine. TCRdb re-derived calls from the RT-PCR reads in MiXCR, one entry per CDR3 protein. The sample consists of 500,000 or so distinct CDR3 sequences, approximately 10% of them appearing once. The sample consisted of PBMCs from blood, taken around seven weeks after vaccination. All receptors derive from a man in his fifties who received an inactivated influenza vaccine.

The chain employs TRBV12-3 or TRBV12-4 and TRBJ1-5; 7 bases fit TRBD1. This CDR3 is built from 15 residues. V dropped 7 bases and J dropped 0; count of bases not matched to a gene: 6. CDR3 bases: TGTGCCAGCATCCCGGGGGACAGTAGCAATCAGCCCCAGCATTTT. This codes for CASIPGDSSNQPQHF.

There are a few counts of this clonotype. CDR3 loop: CSADRGHQPQHF. DNA for the CDR3: TGCAGTGCTGACAGGGGGCATCAGCCCCAGCATTTT. This chain uses TRBV20-1 with TRBJ1-5; TRBD1 matches 10 bases. This CDR3 contains 12 residues. Germline V gene lookup returns CDR1 DFQATT and CDR2 SNEGSKA (reference sequence). Trimming took 5 bases from V and 5 from J; bases not matched to a gene: 0.

In this sample, this clonotype turned up many times. The chain links TRBV7-2 to TRBJ1-2; D is unclear. The CDR3 consists of 13 residues. The V gene's germline CDR1 is SGHTA and CDR2 FQGNSA. V lost 1 base, J lost 8 bases, and 11 bases lay in between. The CDR3, as DNA: TGTGCCAGCAGCTTAGTTGGTCGGTCCGGCTACACCTTC. Translated: CASSLVGRSGYTF.

This clonotype was recorded at least ten times. The rearrangement links TRBV5-1 to TRBJ2-1; D is unclear. The CDR3 has 15 amino acids. Germline V gene sequence: CDR1 SGHRS, CDR2 YFSETQ. Trimming removed 2 bases from V and 0 bases from J, with 9 bases in between. CDR3 bases: TGCGCCAGCAGCTTCTTCTTGACCTCCTACAATGAGCAGTTCTTC. It encodes CASSFFLTSYNEQFF.

This clonotype was seen a handful of times. The chain couples TRBV11-2 to TRBJ2-3; possible D gene TRBD2, 6 bases. Germline CDR1 reads SGHAT; CDR2 reads FQNNGV. The CDR3 contains 18 residues. V was shortened by 4 bases and J by 0 bases, with 20 bases between the two germline ends. The CDR3 nucleotides are TGTGCCAGCAGCTCCGGGCGGGGATCCGAAGCTAGCACAGATACGCAGTATTTT. Protein product: CASSSGRGSEASTDTQYF.